This is a list of T cell receptor beta chains from one sample in a study of T cells in Graves' hyperthyroidism and ophthalmopathy. TCRdb fed the multiplex PCR reads into MiXCR, producing one record per CDR3 protein. The top ten clones hold approximately 8.2% of a sample with just over 550,000 distinct CDR3 sequences, under 60% of them seen once. Sequenced sample: peripheral blood or thyroid tissue (not recorded which). The receptors shown here come from a woman aged 18-29 years with Graves' hyperthyroidism. Each CDR3 is given with its conserved first and last residue. The order of the fields is clone size, CDR3 length, J gene, D gene, V gene, CDR3 DNA, CDR3 protein. D genes are given only for firm matches. Rows may omit the clone size; those that give it use once, few, many or a size class.

clone_size: many
cdr3_length: 13
j_call: TRBJ2-7
d_call: -
v_call: TRBV6-6
cdr3_nt: TGTGCCAGCACCCGCCAAGGGCAAAACGAGCAGTACTTC
cdr3_aa: CASTRQGQNEQYF

clone_size: -
cdr3_length: 15
j_call: TRBJ2-7
d_call: TRBD2
v_call: TRBV4-3
cdr3_nt: TGCGCCAGCAGCCAAGATCGGGGACTACGTTACGAGCAGTACTTC
cdr3_aa: CASSQDRGLRYEQYF

clone_size: -
cdr3_length: 15
j_call: TRBJ1-1
d_call: TRBD1
v_call: TRBV14
cdr3_nt: TGTGACAGCAGCCAGAGACAGGGGGGGAACACTGAAGCTTTCTTT
cdr3_aa: CDSSQRQGGNTEAFF

clone_size: few
cdr3_length: 14
j_call: TRBJ1-1
d_call: -
v_call: TRBV2
cdr3_nt: TGTGCCACCACTGAGGGGGGGACGAACACTGAAGCTTTCTTT
cdr3_aa: CATTEGGTNTEAFF

clone_size: -
cdr3_length: 15
j_call: TRBJ1-6
d_call: TRBD1
v_call: TRBV6-5
cdr3_nt: TGTGCCATCAGTTCCTCGGGGACAGGGACTTCACCCCTCCACTTT
cdr3_aa: CAISSSGTGTSPLHF

clone_size: -
cdr3_length: 13
j_call: TRBJ2-7
d_call: -
v_call: TRBV5-1
cdr3_nt: TGCGCCAGCACCCCGAGTGGATTCTACGAGCAGTACTTC
cdr3_aa: CASTPSGFYEQYF

clone_size: -
cdr3_length: 13
j_call: TRBJ2-7
d_call: TRBD2
v_call: TRBV7-9
cdr3_nt: TGTGCCAGCAGCCGGGGGGGGTTGAACGAGCAGTACTTC
cdr3_aa: CASSRGGLNEQYF

clone_size: -
cdr3_length: 11
j_call: TRBJ2-7
d_call: -
v_call: TRBV11-1
cdr3_nt: TGTGCCAGCTCGGTCCTTGACAGACTCTACTTC
cdr3_aa: CASSVLDRLYF

clone_size: -
cdr3_length: 15
j_call: TRBJ1-1
d_call: TRBD1
v_call: TRBV5-1
cdr3_nt: TGCGCCAGCAGCAAAGGACAGGTTTTGAAAACTGAAGCTTTCTTT
cdr3_aa: CASSKGQVLKTEAFF

clone_size: many
cdr3_length: 15
j_call: TRBJ1-5
d_call: -
v_call: TRBV7-8
cdr3_nt: TGTGCCAGCAGCGAACAGGACGGAACGGATCAGCCCCAGCATTTT
cdr3_aa: CASSEQDGTDQPQHF

clone_size: -
cdr3_length: 18
j_call: TRBJ1-3
d_call: -
v_call: TRBV9
cdr3_nt: TGTGCCAGCAGCGCCGACTCCCAGGGTAGTATCTCTGGAAACACCATATATTTT
cdr3_aa: CASSADSQGSISGNTIYF

clone_size: -
cdr3_length: 18
j_call: TRBJ1-1
d_call: TRBD1
v_call: TRBV29-1
cdr3_nt: TGCAGCGTTGACGCACCCCGGGGAGGGGGCAGGGTCCTCGGGGAAGCTTTCTTT
cdr3_aa: CSVDAPRGGGRVLGEAFF

clone_size: few
cdr3_length: 13
j_call: TRBJ1-5
d_call: -
v_call: TRBV12-3/TRBV12-4
cdr3_nt: TGTGCCACCGGAGGCTATAGCAATCAGCCCCAGCATTTT
cdr3_aa: CATGGYSNQPQHF

clone_size: -
cdr3_length: 16
j_call: TRBJ2-7
d_call: -
v_call: TRBV7-2
cdr3_nt: TGTGCCAGCAGTGATCGGAGGGGCCTAGTTCCCTACGAGCAGTACTTC
cdr3_aa: CASSDRRGLVPYEQYF

clone_size: many
cdr3_length: 13
j_call: TRBJ1-1
d_call: TRBD1
v_call: TRBV12-3/TRBV12-4
cdr3_nt: TGTGCCAGCAGGACAGGGGGCCGGACTGAAGCTTTCTTT
cdr3_aa: CASRTGGRTEAFF

clone_size: few
cdr3_length: 14
j_call: TRBJ2-7
d_call: TRBD2
v_call: TRBV20-1
cdr3_nt: TGCAGTGCTTCCGGGACTAGGCTTTCCTACGAGCAGTACTTC
cdr3_aa: CSASGTRLSYEQYF

clone_size: -
cdr3_length: 14
j_call: TRBJ2-3
d_call: -
v_call: TRBV29-1
cdr3_nt: TGCAGCGTTGATAAGACACTCGGCACAGATACGCAGTATTTT
cdr3_aa: CSVDKTLGTDTQYF

clone_size: -
cdr3_length: 14
j_call: TRBJ1-2
d_call: TRBD1
v_call: TRBV2
cdr3_nt: TGTGCCAGCAGTTTCCGCAGGGGGCACTATGGCTACACCTTC
cdr3_aa: CASSFRRGHYGYTF

clone_size: few
cdr3_length: 17
j_call: TRBJ1-5
d_call: -
v_call: TRBV19
cdr3_nt: TGTGCCAGTAGTATTTTGACCAGGGGAAGAAGCAATCAGCCCCAGCATTTT
cdr3_aa: CASSILTRGRSNQPQHF

clone_size: -
cdr3_length: 10
j_call: TRBJ2-7
d_call: -
v_call: TRBV29-1
cdr3_nt: TGCAGCGTTGGTCTCGACGAGCAGTACTTC
cdr3_aa: CSVGLDEQYF

clone_size: many
cdr3_length: 15
j_call: TRBJ1-2
d_call: -
v_call: TRBV10-3
cdr3_nt: TGTGCCATCCACCGCGGGGGGACTTCTAACTATGGCTACACCTTC
cdr3_aa: CAIHRGGTSNYGYTF

clone_size: many
cdr3_length: 12
j_call: TRBJ1-2
d_call: -
v_call: TRBV2
cdr3_nt: TGTGCCAGCAGGGGTTCTAACTATGGCTACACCTTC
cdr3_aa: CASRGSNYGYTF

clone_size: once
cdr3_length: 13
j_call: TRBJ2-2
d_call: -
v_call: TRBV29-1
cdr3_nt: TGCAGCGTTGTAGGGGCCCTAACCGGGGAGCTGTTTTTT
cdr3_aa: CSVVGALTGELFF

clone_size: -
cdr3_length: 16
j_call: TRBJ2-7
d_call: TRBD2
v_call: TRBV7-7
cdr3_nt: TGTGCCAGCAGCAAATCTCTAGCGGGAGGGCCGAATGAGCAGTACTTC
cdr3_aa: CASSKSLAGGPNEQYF

clone_size: few
cdr3_length: 16
j_call: TRBJ1-5
d_call: -
v_call: TRBV6-5
cdr3_nt: TGTGCCAGCAGTTACCTTACAAAGGGGACTAATCAGCCCCAGCATTTT
cdr3_aa: CASSYLTKGTNQPQHF

clone_size: -
cdr3_length: 13
j_call: TRBJ1-2
d_call: -
v_call: TRBV29-1
cdr3_nt: TGCAGCGTTGATCCGGGACACAGCTATGGCTACACCTTC
cdr3_aa: CSVDPGHSYGYTF

clone_size: -
cdr3_length: 15
j_call: TRBJ2-5
d_call: TRBD1
v_call: TRBV5-4
cdr3_nt: TGTGCCAGCAGCTTAGCGGGACAGGGGGAAGAGACCCAGTACTTC
cdr3_aa: CASSLAGQGEETQYF

clone_size: few
cdr3_length: 15
j_call: TRBJ2-7
d_call: TRBD2
v_call: TRBV10-3
cdr3_nt: TGTGCCATCAGTGACCCGACTAGCGGGGCCTACGAGCAGTACTTC
cdr3_aa: CAISDPTSGAYEQYF

clone_size: -
cdr3_length: 15
j_call: TRBJ1-5
d_call: TRBD1
v_call: TRBV6-1
cdr3_nt: TGTGCCAGCAACCGGCAGGGGGGTAGGAGTCAGCCCCAGCATTTT
cdr3_aa: CASNRQGGRSQPQHF

clone_size: -
cdr3_length: 16
j_call: TRBJ2-2
d_call: TRBD2
v_call: TRBV7-9
cdr3_nt: TGTGCCAGCAGTTCCTGGACTAGCGGGAAAACCGGGGAGCTGTTTTTT
cdr3_aa: CASSSWTSGKTGELFF

clone_size: -
cdr3_length: 14
j_call: TRBJ1-5
d_call: TRBD1
v_call: TRBV7-9
cdr3_nt: TGTGCCAGCAGCTCGGACAGGGGACGAGAGACCCAGCATTTT
cdr3_aa: CASSSDRGRETQHF

clone_size: many
cdr3_length: 12
j_call: TRBJ2-7
d_call: TRBD1
v_call: TRBV19
cdr3_nt: TGTGCCAGCCGACAGGGGAGGTACGAGCAGTACTTC
cdr3_aa: CASRQGRYEQYF

clone_size: -
cdr3_length: 16
j_call: TRBJ1-2
d_call: -
v_call: TRBV20-1
cdr3_nt: TGCAGTGCTAGACATTTCGGGCAGGGAACTAACTATGGCTACACCTTC
cdr3_aa: CSARHFGQGTNYGYTF

clone_size: -
cdr3_length: 15
j_call: TRBJ2-7
d_call: -
v_call: TRBV6-6
cdr3_nt: TGTGCCAGCAGTTACGGGATTGAGAGCACCTACGAGCAGTACTTC
cdr3_aa: CASSYGIESTYEQYF

clone_size: few
cdr3_length: 15
j_call: TRBJ2-7
d_call: TRBD2
v_call: TRBV10-3
cdr3_nt: TGTGCCATCCAAGATCTAGCGGGAGGGCCCTACGAGCAGTACTTC
cdr3_aa: CAIQDLAGGPYEQYF

clone_size: many
cdr3_length: 15
j_call: TRBJ2-7
d_call: -
v_call: TRBV10-3
cdr3_nt: TGTGCCATCAGTGTAGGGCAGTGGGGCTCCTACGAGCAGTACTTC
cdr3_aa: CAISVGQWGSYEQYF

clone_size: -
cdr3_length: 13
j_call: TRBJ1-1
d_call: -
v_call: TRBV7-9
cdr3_nt: TGTGCCAGCAGCCAAATTACCAACACTGAAGCTTTCTTT
cdr3_aa: CASSQITNTEAFF

clone_size: -
cdr3_length: 13
j_call: TRBJ1-5
d_call: -
v_call: TRBV2
cdr3_nt: TGTGCTAGAGATCGGTCAGGGCAGCAGCCCCAGCATTTT
cdr3_aa: CARDRSGQQPQHF

clone_size: -
cdr3_length: 11
j_call: TRBJ1-1
d_call: -
v_call: TRBV10-3
cdr3_nt: TGTGCCATCAGCCCCGGGAATGAAGCTTTCTTT
cdr3_aa: CAISPGNEAFF

clone_size: few
cdr3_length: 14
j_call: TRBJ2-7
d_call: TRBD2
v_call: TRBV20-1
cdr3_nt: TGCAGTGCTAGACAAACCGGGACTACCTACGAGCAGTACTTC
cdr3_aa: CSARQTGTTYEQYF

clone_size: -
cdr3_length: 14
j_call: TRBJ1-5
d_call: -
v_call: TRBV15
cdr3_nt: TGTGCCACCAGCAGTGGGTGGGGAGTTCAGCCCCAGCATTTT
cdr3_aa: CATSSGWGVQPQHF

clone_size: -
cdr3_length: 14
j_call: TRBJ2-5
d_call: -
v_call: TRBV10-3
cdr3_nt: TGTGCCGCTGAAGGGGGGGCAGCAGGGGAGACCCAGTACTTC
cdr3_aa: CAAEGGAAGETQYF

clone_size: many
cdr3_length: 12
j_call: TRBJ1-1
d_call: -
v_call: TRBV11-3
cdr3_nt: TGTGCCAGCAGCGGGACTTGGACTGAAGCTTTCTTT
cdr3_aa: CASSGTWTEAFF

clone_size: few
cdr3_length: 12
j_call: TRBJ1-1
d_call: -
v_call: TRBV5-1
cdr3_nt: TGCGCCAGCAGCTTGCCAGGGAATAGGGCTTTCTTT
cdr3_aa: CASSLPGNRAFF

clone_size: many
cdr3_length: 13
j_call: TRBJ2-5
d_call: -
v_call: TRBV10-3
cdr3_nt: TGTGCCATCAGTGCAAACAGAAAAGAGACCCAGTACTTC
cdr3_aa: CAISANRKETQYF

clone_size: -
cdr3_length: 13
j_call: TRBJ1-1
d_call: TRBD1
v_call: TRBV7-9
cdr3_nt: TGTGCCAGCAGTCATGACAGGGGCACTGAAGCTTTCTTT
cdr3_aa: CASSHDRGTEAFF

clone_size: -
cdr3_length: 15
j_call: TRBJ1-2
d_call: -
v_call: TRBV10-3
cdr3_nt: TGTGCCATCAGTGTTCATGACCCCGGGAACTATGACTACACCTTC
cdr3_aa: CAISVHDPGNYDYTF

clone_size: -
cdr3_length: 16
j_call: TRBJ1-4
d_call: -
v_call: TRBV9
cdr3_nt: TGTGCCAGCAGCGAGGGATCGGGGCGGACTAATGAAAAACTGTTTTTT
cdr3_aa: CASSEGSGRTNEKLFF

clone_size: -
cdr3_length: 14
j_call: TRBJ2-2
d_call: -
v_call: TRBV15
cdr3_nt: TGTGCCACCAGCAGTGACTCGGGCACCGGGGAGCTGTTTTTT
cdr3_aa: CATSSDSGTGELFF

clone_size: -
cdr3_length: 14
j_call: TRBJ2-2
d_call: TRBD1
v_call: TRBV4-2
cdr3_nt: TGTGCCAGCAGCCAAGGGGGACAGTTCCGGGAGCTGTTTTTT
cdr3_aa: CASSQGGQFRELFF